A single sample is the source of the 4 T cell receptor beta chains below, sequenced in a study of blood T cell repertoires in COVID-19. Generated by immunoSEQ multiplex PCR, the TCRdb table keeps only in-frame clones and is missing some. The profile covers 250,000 or so clones, with around 90% appearing a single time and 2% to 2.5% taken by the ten largest. The source material was peripheral blood. Receptors originate from a woman in her sixties with COVID-19, enrolled during active disease.

The J gene is TRBJ2-7, the V gene TRBV27; D possibly corresponds to TRBD1 (6 bases). The CDR3 totals 15 residues. Trimming left V 10 bases short and J 0 bases short, with 19 bases between. From germline, CDR1 is MNHEY and CDR2 SMNVEV (reference sequence). The CDR3 region is CATLSPGQNSYEQYF. CDR3 nucleotides: TGTGCCACCCTATCCCCTGGACAGAACTCCTACGAGCAGTACTTC.

This chain joins TRBV6-5 and TRBJ1-2; TRBD1 matches 8 bases. After removal of 6 bases from V and 4 bases from J, the junction contained 10 bases not matched to a gene. Germline V lookup: CDR1 MNHEY, CDR2 SVGAGI. The CDR3 totals 15 residues. CDR3 coding DNA: TGTGCCAGCAGATTCCAGGGGGCGCGGGGCTATGGCTACACCTTC. Translated: CASRFQGARGYGYTF.

This clone was seen only once. The rearrangement links TRBV5-3 to TRBJ2-7; the D gene is possibly TRBD2 (6 bases). TRBV5-3 is an ORF, and what it does is uncertain. The CDR3 covers 13 residues. V lost 10 bases to trimming and J lost 9 bases, with 23 bases between them. The CDR3 nucleotides are TGTGCCGACGGGGGACCTACTCTACGATGGCAGTACTTC. Translation gives CADGGPTLRWQYF.

The rearrangement joins TRBV14 to TRBJ1-4, with D perhaps matching TRBD1 (6 bases). The CDR3 runs to 14 residues. Germline CDR1 is SGHDN and CDR2 is FVKESK. V gave up 3 bases and J gave up 10 bases, with 15 bases separating them. The CDR3 protein is CASSQETGFGKLFF. In DNA form, the CDR3 reads TGTGCCAGCAGCCAGGAAACAGGGTTTGGAAAACTGTTTTTT. The entire variable domain, with the rest obtained from reference TRBV14 and TRBJ1-4, is as follows: EAGVTQFPSHSVIEKGQTVTLRCDPISGHDNLYWYRRVMGKEIKFLLHFVKESKQDESGMPNNRFLAERTGGTYSTLKVQPAELEDSGVYFCASSQETGFGKLFFGSGTQLSVL.